What follows are 9 T cell receptor beta chains derived from one specimen sequenced in a study of blood T cell repertoires in COVID-19. The protocol was immunoSEQ multiplex PCR, while the TCRdb copy is restricted to in-frame clones and leaves out a portion. The data show 250,000 to 300,000 clones, roughly four fifths seen once. The sample comprised PBMCs or T cells enriched from blood (not recorded which). Source of these receptors: a middle-aged man who had been exposed to COVID-19.

The V and J genes are TRBV2 and TRBJ2-1; 13 bases match TRBD2. Trimming cost V 8 bases and J 5 bases; bases outside gene matches: 0. The CDR3 sequence is 13 residues long. CDR1 SNHLY and CDR2 FYNNEI come from the germline V gene. The DNA for the CDR3 is TGTGCCAGCGGACTAGCGGGGGACAATGAGCAGTTCTTC. Its translation: CASGLAGDNEQFF. The entire variable domain, with the rest obtained from reference TRBV2 and TRBJ2-1, is as follows: EPEVTQTPSHQVTQMGQEVILRCVPISNHLYFYWYRQILGQKVEFLVSFYNNEISEKSEIFDDQFSVERPDGSNFTLKIRSTKLEDSAMYFCASGLAGDNEQFFGPGTRLTVL.

V and J are TRBV27 and TRBJ2-3, with 13 bases aligning to TRBD2. The V gene end was trimmed by 4 bases and the J gene end by 7 bases; junction bases not matched to a gene: 8. The CDR3 spans 16 residues. From germline, CDR1 is MNHEY and CDR2 SMNVEV (reference sequence). In nucleotides, the CDR3 is TGTGCCAGCAGTTCCTATCGGACTAGCGGGGGAAATACGCAGTATTTT. It is translated as CASSSYRTSGGNTQYF.

This chain links TRBV30 with TRBJ1-1; 7 bases align to TRBD1. The CDR3 extends over 14 amino acids. Germline V gene lookup returns CDR1 GTSNPN and CDR2 SVGIG (reference sequence). The V gene end was trimmed by 5 bases and the J gene end by 0 bases; junction bases not matched to a gene: 6. For the CDR3, the DNA is TGTGCCTGGCTTCCGGGACAGATGAACACTGAAGCTTTCTTT. Residues: CAWLPGQMNTEAFF.

The sample holds a few counts of this clone. The junction differs from germline at one of its ends, possibly a read error. This chain joins TRBV6-1 and TRBJ2-7; D unclear. Germline lookup yields CDR1 MNHNS and CDR2 SASEGT. The CDR3 spans 11 residues. CDR3 bases: TGTGCCAGCAGTGATTACAACGAGCGGTACTTC. Translating gives CASSDYNERYF.

The J gene is TRBJ2-7, the V gene TRBV27; 9 bases agree with TRBD2. This CDR3 is built from 15 residues. V was pared by 3 bases and J by 2 bases, with 5 bases of the junction left unmatched. The germline V gene has CDR1 MNHEY and CDR2 SMNVEV (reference sequence). Written as DNA, the CDR3 is TGTGCCAGCAGTTTTTCTAGCGGGACGACCTACGAGCAGTACTTC. Protein sequence: CASSFSSGTTYEQYF.

The J gene is TRBJ1-1, the V gene TRBV9; a weak D match, TRBD1 (5 bases). V was pared by 2 bases and J by 5 bases, with 10 bases between. Germline CDR1 is SGDLS and CDR2 is YYNGEE. There are 13 residues in the CDR3. The CDR3 reads CASSVGGLTEAFF. For the CDR3, the DNA is TGTGCCAGCAGCGTCGGGGGTTTGACTGAAGCTTTCTTT.

The chain has TRBV7-9 and TRBJ1-2, with a weak D call TRBD1 (6 bases). The germline V gene has CDR1 SEHNR and CDR2 FQNEAQ (reference sequence). The CDR3 is 17 amino acids. With 0 bases removed from V and 4 bases from J, the gap between germline ends came to 18 bases. As DNA, the CDR3 is TGTGCCAGCAGCTTAGCAGGGGCCCAGGGGCGCCTCTATGGCTACACCTTC. Encoded protein: CASSLAGAQGRLYGYTF.

The chain links TRBV18 to TRBJ2-1, with 7 bases that match TRBD2. CDR1 KGHSH and CDR2 LQKENI come from the germline V gene. This CDR3 contains 16 residues. After removal of 3 bases from V and 2 bases from J, the junction contained 7 bases not matched to a gene. CDR3 loop: CASSPGGGGPYNEQFF. The CDR3 nucleotides are TGTGCCAGCTCACCTGGCGGGGGAGGTCCCTACAATGAGCAGTTCTTC.

The chain recombines TRBV5-6 with TRBJ1-2; 9 nucleotides match TRBD1. V shed 4 bases and J 7 bases; nucleotides not matched to a gene: 8. CDR3 size: 14 residues. The germline gives CDR1 SGHDT, CDR2 YYEEEE. This chain's CDR3 is CASSLRDRDRGYTF. The DNA of the CDR3 is TGTGCCAGCAGCCTCCGGGACAGGGATCGTGGCTACACCTTC.